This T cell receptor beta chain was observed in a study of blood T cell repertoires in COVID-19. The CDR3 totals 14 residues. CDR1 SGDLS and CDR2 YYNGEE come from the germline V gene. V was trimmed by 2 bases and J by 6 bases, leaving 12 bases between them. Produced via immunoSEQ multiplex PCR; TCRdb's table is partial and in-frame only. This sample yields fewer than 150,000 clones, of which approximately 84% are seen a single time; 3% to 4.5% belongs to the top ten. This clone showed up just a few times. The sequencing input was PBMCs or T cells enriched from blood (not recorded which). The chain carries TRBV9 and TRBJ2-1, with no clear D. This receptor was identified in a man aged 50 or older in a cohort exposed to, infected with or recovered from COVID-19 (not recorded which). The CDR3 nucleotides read TGTGCCAGCAGCGTCTTAGAGCTCTCCAATGAGCAGTTCTTC. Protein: CASSVLELSNEQFF.